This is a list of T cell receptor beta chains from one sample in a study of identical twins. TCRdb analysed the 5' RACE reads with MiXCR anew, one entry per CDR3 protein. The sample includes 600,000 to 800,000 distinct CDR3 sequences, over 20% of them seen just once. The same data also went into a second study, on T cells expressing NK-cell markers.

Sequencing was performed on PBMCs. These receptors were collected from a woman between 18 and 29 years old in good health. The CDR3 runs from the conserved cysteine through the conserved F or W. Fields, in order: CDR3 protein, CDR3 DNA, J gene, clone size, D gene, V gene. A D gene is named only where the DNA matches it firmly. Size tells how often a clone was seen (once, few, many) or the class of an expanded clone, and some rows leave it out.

cdr3_aa: CASSPSLAANEQYF; cdr3_nt: TGTGCCAGCTCACCATCTCTGGCAGCCAACGAGCAGTACTTC; j_call: TRBJ2-7; clone_size: few; d_call: -; v_call: TRBV18
cdr3_aa: CASSLGGLTDTQYF; cdr3_nt: TGTGCCAGCAGTTTGGGGGGACTCACAGATACGCAGTATTTT; j_call: TRBJ2-3; clone_size: -; d_call: -; v_call: TRBV12-3/TRBV12-4
cdr3_aa: CASSILRAGSSYNEQFF; cdr3_nt: TGTGCCAGTAGTATCTTGCGAGCGGGGAGCTCCTACAATGAGCAGTTCTTC; j_call: TRBJ2-1; clone_size: -; d_call: TRBD2; v_call: TRBV19
cdr3_aa: CASSLGGDEQYF; cdr3_nt: TGTGCCAGCAGTTTAGGGGGGGACGAGCAGTACTTC; j_call: TRBJ2-7; clone_size: many; d_call: -; v_call: TRBV5-1
cdr3_aa: CSVGETSGYSSYEQYF; cdr3_nt: TGCAGCGTTGGTGAGACTAGCGGATACAGCTCCTACGAGCAGTACTTC; j_call: TRBJ2-7; clone_size: -; d_call: TRBD2; v_call: TRBV29-1
cdr3_aa: CSATDRGHRNEQFF; cdr3_nt: TGCAGTGCGACCGACAGGGGGCATAGGAATGAGCAGTTCTTC; j_call: TRBJ2-1; clone_size: -; d_call: TRBD1; v_call: TRBV20-1
cdr3_aa: CASSFGGVGHMNSDTQYF; cdr3_nt: TGTGCCAGCAGCTTCGGGGGAGTAGGACACATGAATTCAGATACGCAGTATTTT; j_call: TRBJ2-3; clone_size: once; d_call: -; v_call: TRBV11-2
cdr3_aa: CASGLWAGNSYEQYF; cdr3_nt: TGTGCTAGTGGTTTGTGGGCAGGAAACTCCTACGAGCAGTACTTC; j_call: TRBJ2-7; clone_size: -; d_call: -; v_call: TRBV12-5
cdr3_aa: CASSLVLAGFGTDTQYF; cdr3_nt: TGTGCCAGCAGCTTGGTTCTAGCGGGCTTTGGTACAGATACGCAGTATTTT; j_call: TRBJ2-3; clone_size: -; d_call: TRBD2; v_call: TRBV5-4
cdr3_aa: CASSSPLAPTYEQYF; cdr3_nt: TGTGCCAGCAGCTCTCCACTAGCGCCGACCTACGAGCAGTACTTC; j_call: TRBJ2-7; clone_size: few; d_call: TRBD2; v_call: TRBV7-2
cdr3_aa: CSARDIAGQFNEQFF; cdr3_nt: TGCAGTGCTAGAGATATTGCGGGACAGTTCAATGAGCAGTTCTTC; j_call: TRBJ2-1; clone_size: -; d_call: -; v_call: TRBV20-1
cdr3_aa: CSVEGDGDYGYTF; cdr3_nt: TGCAGCGTTGAAGGGGATGGAGACTATGGCTACACCTTC; j_call: TRBJ1-2; clone_size: few; d_call: -; v_call: TRBV29-1
cdr3_aa: CASSIGLARGVNIQYF; cdr3_nt: TGTGCCAGCAGTATCGGACTAGCGCGTGGGGTAAACATTCAGTACTTC; j_call: TRBJ2-4; clone_size: -; d_call: TRBD2; v_call: TRBV12-3/TRBV12-4
cdr3_aa: CASSVDPGTGGSLGQPQHF; cdr3_nt: TGTGCCAGCAGCGTAGATCCCGGGACAGGGGGTTCGCTGGGCCAGCCCCAGCATTTT; j_call: TRBJ1-5; clone_size: many; d_call: TRBD1; v_call: TRBV9
cdr3_aa: CASSQEGRRQETQYF; cdr3_nt: TGCGCCAGCAGCCAAGAGGGAAGACGGCAAGAGACCCAGTACTTC; j_call: TRBJ2-5; clone_size: -; d_call: -; v_call: TRBV4-1
cdr3_aa: CSVKTLQETQYF; cdr3_nt: TGCAGCGTAAAGACACTGCAAGAGACCCAGTACTTC; j_call: TRBJ2-5; clone_size: many; d_call: -; v_call: TRBV29-1
cdr3_aa: CATSRDLPGTRGPSQYF; cdr3_nt: TGTGCCACCAGCAGAGATCTCCCCGGGACTAGAGGTCCCTCGCAGTATTTT; j_call: TRBJ2-3; clone_size: -; d_call: TRBD2; v_call: TRBV15
cdr3_aa: CASSKPSGANVLTF; cdr3_nt: TGTGCCAGCAGCAAACCCTCTGGGGCCAACGTCCTGACTTTC; j_call: TRBJ2-6; clone_size: -; d_call: -; v_call: TRBV7-2